Listed below are T cell receptor beta chains from one sample, sequenced in a study of shared clonotypes between healthy human individuals. Only in-frame clones appear in the TCRdb table, and some are missing; sequencing was by immunoSEQ multiplex PCR. The repertoire holds some 1 million clones, with around four fifths as singletons. Sequencing input: memory CD4+ T cells sorted from blood. These receptors were collected from a young man in good health. Both conserved end residues are part of each CDR3. A D gene is named only where the DNA matches it firmly. Clone size is given for some rows only: seen once, a few or many times, or a class if the clone is expanded.

- | TRBJ2-4 | TRBV6-1 | - | TGTGCCAGCAGTCGGGTCTCCCAAATGTCAAACATTCAGTACTTC | CASSRVSQMSNIQYF
- | TRBJ2-5 | TRBV7-8 | - | TGTGCCAGCAGCTTACCCGGTTATATCCAGTACTTC | CASSLPGYIQYF
TRBD1 | TRBJ2-6 | TRBV7-8 | - | TGTGCCAGCAGCGGCCCCGGGACAGCTTTCTCTGGGGCCAACGTCCTGACTTTC | CASSGPGTAFSGANVLTF
TRBD1 | TRBJ2-7 | TRBV9 | - | TGTGCCAGCAGCGTAGATGGGACAGCACGCTACGAGCAGTACTTC | CASSVDGTARYEQYF
TRBD2 | TRBJ2-7 | TRBV5-1 | - | TGCGCCAGCAGCTTGGAGCCCCCTTCTACTAGCGGGGGGTCCTACGAGCAGTACTTC | CASSLEPPSTSGGSYEQYF
- | TRBJ1-2 | TRBV5-4 | - | TGTGCCAGCAGCTTGAACCAGGGCTTCCCTGGCTACACCTTC | CASSLNQGFPGYTF
- | TRBJ1-1 | TRBV4-3 | - | TGCGCCAGCAGCCAAGTCTGGCAGAACACTGAAGCTTTCTTT | CASSQVWQNTEAFF
TRBD2 | TRBJ2-1 | TRBV6-4 | - | TGTGCCAGCAGTGCTCAAGGACTAGCGTCTTACAATGAGCAGTTCTTC | CASSAQGLASYNEQFF
- | TRBJ2-2 | TRBV5-1 | few | TGCGCCAGCAGCAGGTCCGGGACAACCACGAACACCGGGGAGCTGTTTTTT | CASSRSGTTTNTGELFF
TRBD2 | TRBJ2-1 | TRBV11-2 | - | TGTGCCAGCAGCCAACTAGCGAGCTCCTACAATGAGCAGTTCTTC | CASSQLASSYNEQFF
- | TRBJ2-1 | TRBV7-2 | - | TGTGCCAGCAGCTTATCCAGCGGTTCGTACAATGAGCAGTTCTTC | CASSLSSGSYNEQFF
- | TRBJ1-3 | TRBV4-3 | - | TGCGCCAGCAGCCAAGGGGGCATAGGGAACACCATATATTTT | CASSQGGIGNTIYF
TRBD1 | TRBJ1-2 | TRBV6-5 | - | TGTGCCAGCAGTTCCCTACAGGGGTATACTGGCTACACCTTC | CASSSLQGYTGYTF
TRBD1 | TRBJ2-4 | TRBV27 | - | TGTGCCACCAGGGGACAGAGAAACATTCAGTACTTC | CATRGQRNIQYF
- | TRBJ1-2 | TRBV5-8 | few | TGTGCCAGCAGCCCGGATCTCCGTGGTGGCTACACCTTC | CASSPDLRGGYTF
- | TRBJ2-2 | TRBV27 | few | TGTGCCAGCAGGCCTCAGGGGCCCGCCGGGGAGCTGTTTTTT | CASRPQGPAGELFF
- | TRBJ2-7 | TRBV21-1 | - | TGTGCCAGCAGCAAGATGTCTGGGACCCCCGCGAATAGATCCTACGAGCAGTACTTC | CASSKMSGTPANRSYEQYF
TRBD1 | TRBJ1-4 | TRBV19 | - | TGTGCCAGTAGTATGGCGACAGGGGGCGATGAAAAACTGTTTTTT | CASSMATGGDEKLFF
TRBD1 | TRBJ2-5 | TRBV5-1 | - | TGCGCCAGCAGCGAGGGGGACGTGACAGGGAAAGAGACCCAGTACTTC | CASSEGDVTGKETQYF
- | TRBJ1-6 | TRBV28 | few | TGTGCCAGCAGTTTACAGGGTTCACCCCTCCACTTT | CASSLQGSPLHF
TRBD2 | TRBJ2-5 | TRBV5-4 | - | TGTGCCAGCAGCTTGGGGACTAGCGGGCCACAAGAGACCCAGTACTTC | CASSLGTSGPQETQYF
TRBD2 | TRBJ2-3 | TRBV4-3 | - | TGCGCCAGCAGTCTTGGACTAGCCAGCACAGATACGCAGTATTTT | CASSLGLASTDTQYF
TRBD2 | TRBJ2-7 | TRBV6-5 | few | TGTGCCAGCAGTTATTTGACTAGCGGGAGCTACGAGCAGTACTTC | CASSYLTSGSYEQYF
TRBD2 | TRBJ2-5 | TRBV30 | - | TGTGCCATCGAGGGCGGGGGTCTAGGAGAGACCCAGTACTTC | CAIEGGGLGETQYF
- | TRBJ1-1 | TRBV28 | - | TGTGCCAGCACCTCACCCCCGGGGGTCGGGAACACTGAAGCTTTCTTT | CASTSPPGVGNTEAFF
TRBD2 | TRBJ2-5 | TRBV5-4 | once | TGTGCCAGCAGCCGGACTAGCGGGACTGAGACCCAGTACTTC | CASSRTSGTETQYF
- | TRBJ1-2 | TRBV18 | - | TGTGCCAGCTCACCAAAGGAAGGTTTCGGCTACACCTTC | CASSPKEGFGYTF
- | TRBJ2-7 | TRBV30 | - | TGTGCCTGGACACCGGGACATTCCTACGAGCAGTACTTC | CAWTPGHSYEQYF
TRBD1 | TRBJ2-7 | TRBV6-1 | - | TGTGCCAGCATTCGGGACAGGGGGCCTGGCGAGCAGTACTTC | CASIRDRGPGEQYF
TRBD1 | TRBJ1-3 | TRBV14 | - | TGTGCCAGCAGCCTCGGACAGGGGAGCTCTGGAAACACCATATATTTT | CASSLGQGSSGNTIYF
TRBD1 | TRBJ1-6 | TRBV5-1 | few | TGCGCCAGCAGCTTGCAGGGGGACTCCTATAATTCACCCCTCCACTTT | CASSLQGDSYNSPLHF
- | TRBJ1-4 | TRBV19 | - | TGTGCCAGTAGTATATTGGGGAGACTGTTTTTT | CASSILGRLFF
TRBD2 | TRBJ2-5 | TRBV6-5 | - | TGTGCAACCGGGAGGGACCAAGAGACCCAGTACTTC | CATGRDQETQYF
TRBD1 | TRBJ2-7 | TRBV30 | - | TGTGCCTGGAGGAGACCGGGACAGGGGGCCTACGAGCAGTACTTC | CAWRRPGQGAYEQYF
- | TRBJ1-2 | TRBV20-1 | - | TGCAGTGCTAGAGGGGGGAATGGCTACACCTTC | CSARGGNGYTF
- | TRBJ2-7 | TRBV10-1 | - | TGCGCCAGCAGTGAGTCGGTGGCCGCCGTCTACGAGCAGTACTTC | CASSESVAAVYEQYF
TRBD1 | TRBJ2-5 | TRBV15 | once | TGTGCCACCAGCAGTAGCCGGGACAGCGCGAAGGTGGGGGAAGACCGAAAAGAGACCCAGTACTTC | CATSSSRDSAKVGEDRKETQYF
TRBD2 | TRBJ2-2 | TRBV29-1 | - | TGCAGCGTTGAAGAACTAGCGGGAGGGCCGGGGAACACCGGGGAGCTGTTTTTT | CSVEELAGGPGNTGELFF
TRBD2 | TRBJ2-1 | TRBV18 | - | TGTGCCAGCTCACCCCGACCGACTAGCGGGGGGGCGGATGAGCAGTTCTTC | CASSPRPTSGGADEQFF
- | TRBJ1-6 | TRBV27 | - | TGTGCCAGCAGTTTCCAGGTTTATAATTCACCCCTCCACTTT | CASSFQVYNSPLHF
TRBD2 | TRBJ2-7 | TRBV28 | - | TGTGCCAGCAGTTCTACAACCAACTCCGGGACTAGCTTGGGGGAGCAGTACTTC | CASSSTTNSGTSLGEQYF